This T cell receptor beta chain was obtained from a study of T-cell memory formation after mild COVID-19. Whole-study findings and limits: Some clones that responded turned up in pre-infection memory, which suggests that cross-reactive memory joined in. Clones contracting day 15 to 85 were balanced CD4/CD8; later expanders leaned CD4+. Contracting CD4+ clones sat mainly in CM and EM; CD8+ in EMRA.

Each CDR3 protein gets one entry after TCRdb re-called the 5' RACE reads with MiXCR. The sample lists some 150,000 distinct CDR3 sequences, 6% to 7% seen once, with around 2% in the top ten. The V gene's germline CDR1 is DFQATT and CDR2 SNEGSKA (reference sequence). The CDR3 contains 16 residues. Trimming took off 5 bases at V and 2 bases at J, with 19 bases between the two ends. This clonotype has a count of ten or more. Its antigen is not known. This chain joins TRBV20-1 and TRBJ2-1; D unresolved. The TCR was taken from an adult woman who had mild COVID-19 (a few samples of this study predate the infection). Cell type and time point are not known. The sequenced sample consisted of PBMCs or a T cell subset sorted from them (not recorded which). DNA of the CDR3: TGCAGTGCTCCTATCTACCAGAGCTTCCCCTACAATGAGCAGTTCTTC. It is translated as CSAPIYQSFPYNEQFF.